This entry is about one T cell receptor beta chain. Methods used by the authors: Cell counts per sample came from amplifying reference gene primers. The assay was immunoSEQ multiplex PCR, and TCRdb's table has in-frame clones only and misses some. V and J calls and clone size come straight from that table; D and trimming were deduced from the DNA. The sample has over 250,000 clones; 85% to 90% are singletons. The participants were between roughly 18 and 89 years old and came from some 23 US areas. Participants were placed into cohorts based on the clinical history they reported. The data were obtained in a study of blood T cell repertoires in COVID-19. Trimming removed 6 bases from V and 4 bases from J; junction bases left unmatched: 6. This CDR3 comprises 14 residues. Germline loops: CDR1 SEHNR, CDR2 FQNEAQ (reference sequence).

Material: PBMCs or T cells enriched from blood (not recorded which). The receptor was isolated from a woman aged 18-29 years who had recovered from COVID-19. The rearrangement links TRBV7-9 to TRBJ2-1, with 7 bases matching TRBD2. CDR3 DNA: TGTGCCAGCAGTTCAAGGGGAGGGTACAATGAGCAGTTCTTC. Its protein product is CASSSRGGYNEQFF.